This TCR beta chain was captured in a study of cytotoxic CD8 clonotypes in ibrutinib-treated CLL. The data were produced by immunoSEQ multiplex PCR, yet TCRdb's version contains in-frame clones alone and is incomplete. The top ten clones hold 10% to 15% of a sample with about 130,000 clones, 79% of them seen once. This clone was seen a handful of times. This CDR3 region has 13 residues. Trimming took 4 bases from V and 8 from J, leaving 14 bases between them. From germline, CDR1 is GTSNPN and CDR2 SVGIG (reference sequence). The material sequenced was PBMCs, taken after 12 months of ibrutinib treatment. The receptor's source is a human donor with chronic lymphocytic leukemia. The chain links TRBV30 to TRBJ1-4; D is possibly TRBD1 (6 bases). The CDR3 here is CAWTDRFWEKLFF. The CDR3 DNA reads TGTGCCTGGACCGACAGGTTTTGGGAAAAACTGTTTTTT.